These T cell receptor beta chains were read from a single sample in a study of PD-1 blockade in classical Hodgkin lymphoma. Produced via immunoSEQ multiplex PCR; TCRdb's table is partial and in-frame only. Of thousands of clones in the sample, approximately 80% were seen once. The sample was CD4+ T cells from blood, taken at baseline. These receptors all stem from a human donor with classical Hodgkin lymphoma. The conserved cysteine and the conserved F or W are not part of the CDR3 here. The D gene is left open where the match is weak. Size is omitted from some rows. Given values are once, few, many or a class for expanded clones.

d_gene: TRBD1; abundance: NA; v_gene: TRBV5-3; CDR3aa: ASSLDRDGYT
d_gene: NA; abundance: NA; v_gene: TRBV2; CDR3aa: ASNLVGSQGSEQF
d_gene: NA; abundance: once; v_gene: TRBV19; CDR3aa: ASTPWTESNYGYT
d_gene: TRBD1; abundance: NA; v_gene: TRBV28; CDR3aa: ASTWGQTSGANVLT
d_gene: TRBD2; abundance: NA; v_gene: TRBV25-1; CDR3aa: ASSAAGTRTDTQY
d_gene: TRBD1; abundance: NA; v_gene: TRBV10-3; CDR3aa: AISVGTGASTDTQY
d_gene: NA; abundance: NA; v_gene: TRBV5-4; CDR3aa: ASTDSNPGAKTEAF
d_gene: TRBD1; abundance: NA; v_gene: TRBV5-1; CDR3aa: ASSLEPTGAYPYEQY
d_gene: TRBD2; abundance: NA; v_gene: TRBV6-5; CDR3aa: ASSYGGGRTYEQY
d_gene: TRBD2; abundance: NA; v_gene: TRBV9; CDR3aa: ASSLATSGVNEQF
d_gene: NA; abundance: NA; v_gene: TRBV30; CDR3aa: AWTIYNSPLH
d_gene: TRBD1; abundance: NA; v_gene: TRBV6-5; CDR3aa: ASSSRDRLNEKLF
d_gene: NA; abundance: once; v_gene: TRBV19; CDR3aa: AAASGLNTGELF
d_gene: NA; abundance: NA; v_gene: TRBV28; CDR3aa: ASSWGLGEGAQY
d_gene: NA; abundance: NA; v_gene: TRBV30; CDR3aa: AWRRVGTDTQY
d_gene: NA; abundance: NA; v_gene: TRBV4-3; CDR3aa: ASSQAAHSYNEQF
d_gene: NA; abundance: NA; v_gene: TRBV28; CDR3aa: ASSLIGGGQPQH